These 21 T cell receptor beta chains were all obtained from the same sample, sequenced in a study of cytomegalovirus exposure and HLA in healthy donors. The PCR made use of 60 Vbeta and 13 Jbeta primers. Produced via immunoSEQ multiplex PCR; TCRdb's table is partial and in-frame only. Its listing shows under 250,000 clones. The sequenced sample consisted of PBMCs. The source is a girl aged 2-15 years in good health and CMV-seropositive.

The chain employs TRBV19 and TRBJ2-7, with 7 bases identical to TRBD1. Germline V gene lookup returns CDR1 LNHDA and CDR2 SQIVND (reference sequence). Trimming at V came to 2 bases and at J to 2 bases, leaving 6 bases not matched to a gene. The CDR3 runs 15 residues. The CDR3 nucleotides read TGTGCCAGTAGTATAAGGACAGGCCCAACCTACGAGCAGTACTTC. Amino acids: CASSIRTGPTYEQYF.

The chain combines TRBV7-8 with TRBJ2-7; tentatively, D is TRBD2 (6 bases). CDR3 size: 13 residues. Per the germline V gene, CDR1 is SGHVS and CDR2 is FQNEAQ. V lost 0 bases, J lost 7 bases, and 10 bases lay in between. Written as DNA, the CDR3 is TGTGCCAGCAGCTTAGCGGTGGGGGGAGAGCAGTACTTC. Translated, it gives CASSLAVGGEQYF.

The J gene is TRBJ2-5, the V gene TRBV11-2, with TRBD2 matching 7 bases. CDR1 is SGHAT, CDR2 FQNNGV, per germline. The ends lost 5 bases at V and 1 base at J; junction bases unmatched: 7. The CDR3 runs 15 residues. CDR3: CASSEATSSQETQYF. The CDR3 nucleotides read TGTGCCAGCAGCGAGGCGACTAGCAGCCAAGAGACCCAGTACTTC.

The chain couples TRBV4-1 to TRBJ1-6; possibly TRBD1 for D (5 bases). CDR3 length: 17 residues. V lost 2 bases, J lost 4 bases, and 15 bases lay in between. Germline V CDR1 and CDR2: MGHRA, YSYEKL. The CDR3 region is CASSQIPGGGYNSPLHF. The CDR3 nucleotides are TGCGCCAGCAGCCAAATCCCGGGCGGGGGTTATAATTCACCCCTCCACTTT.

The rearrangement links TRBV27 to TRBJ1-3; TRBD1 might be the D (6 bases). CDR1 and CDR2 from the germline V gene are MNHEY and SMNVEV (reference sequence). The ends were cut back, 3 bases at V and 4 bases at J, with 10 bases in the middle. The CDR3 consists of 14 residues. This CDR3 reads CASSFRGTGNTIYF. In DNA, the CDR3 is TGTGCCAGCAGTTTCCGTGGGACAGGAAACACCATATATTTT.

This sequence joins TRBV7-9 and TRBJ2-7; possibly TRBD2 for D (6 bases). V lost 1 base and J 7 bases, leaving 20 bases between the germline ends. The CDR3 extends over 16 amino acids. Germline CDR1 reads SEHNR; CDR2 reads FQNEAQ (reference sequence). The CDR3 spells CASSLDFVGREREQYF. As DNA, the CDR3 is TGTGCCAGCAGCTTAGATTTTGTCGGTCGGGAGCGAGAGCAGTACTTC. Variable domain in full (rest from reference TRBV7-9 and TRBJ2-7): DTGVSQNPRHKITKRGQNVTFRCDPISEHNRLYWYRQTLGQGPEFLTYFQNEAQLEKSRLLSDRFSAERPKGSFSTLEIQRTEQGDSAMYLCASSLDFVGREREQYFGPGTRLTVT.

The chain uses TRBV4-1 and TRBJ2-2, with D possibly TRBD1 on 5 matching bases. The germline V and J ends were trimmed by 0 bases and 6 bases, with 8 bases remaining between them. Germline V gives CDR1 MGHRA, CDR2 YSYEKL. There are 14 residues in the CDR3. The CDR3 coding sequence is TGCGCCAGCAGCCAAGATCAAGGGGCCGGGGAGCTGTTTTTT. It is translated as CASSQDQGAGELFF.

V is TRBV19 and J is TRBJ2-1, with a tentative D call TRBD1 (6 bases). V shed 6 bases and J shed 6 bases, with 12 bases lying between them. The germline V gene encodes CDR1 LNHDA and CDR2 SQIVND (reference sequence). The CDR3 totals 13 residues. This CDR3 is CASRRVGANEQFF. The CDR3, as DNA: TGTGCCAGTAGGCGAGTGGGGGCCAATGAGCAGTTCTTC.

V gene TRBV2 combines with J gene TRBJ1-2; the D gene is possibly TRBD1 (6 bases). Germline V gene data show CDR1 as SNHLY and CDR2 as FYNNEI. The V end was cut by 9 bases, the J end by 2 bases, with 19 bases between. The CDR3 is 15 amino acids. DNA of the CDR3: TGTGCCAGGCCACCACGGGACACGAAAAACTATGGCTACACCTTC. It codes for CARPPRDTKNYGYTF.

DNA for the CDR3: TGTGCCAGCAGCTTATCAGGGGGCGCCCACAATGAGCAGTTCTTC. It yields the protein CASSLSGGAHNEQFF. This chain uses TRBV6-5 with TRBJ2-1; 8 bases agree with TRBD1. J lost 5 bases, V lost 6 bases, and 9 bases had no gene match. The CDR3 length is 15 residues. CDR1 and CDR2 from the germline V gene are MNHEY and SVGAGI.

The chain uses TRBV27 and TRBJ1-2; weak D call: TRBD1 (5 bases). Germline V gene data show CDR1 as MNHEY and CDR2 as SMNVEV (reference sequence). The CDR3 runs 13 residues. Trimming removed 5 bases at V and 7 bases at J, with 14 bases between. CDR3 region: CASSRTSLVGYTF. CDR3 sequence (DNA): TGTGCCAGCAGTCGGACATCCCTGGTTGGCTACACCTTC.

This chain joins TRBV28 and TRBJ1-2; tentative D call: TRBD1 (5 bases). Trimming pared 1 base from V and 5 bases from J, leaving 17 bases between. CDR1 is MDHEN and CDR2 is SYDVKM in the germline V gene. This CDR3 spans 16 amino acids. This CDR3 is CASSLSVLQAIYGYTF. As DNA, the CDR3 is TGTGCCAGCAGTTTATCCGTACTACAGGCCATTTATGGCTACACCTTC.

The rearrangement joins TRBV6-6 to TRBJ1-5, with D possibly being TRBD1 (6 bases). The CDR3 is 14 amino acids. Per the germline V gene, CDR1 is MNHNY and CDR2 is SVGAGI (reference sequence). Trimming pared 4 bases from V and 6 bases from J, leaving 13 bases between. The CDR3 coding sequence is TGTGCCAGCAGTTCAACAGGGTTTGCTCAGCCCCAGCATTTT. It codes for CASSSTGFAQPQHF.

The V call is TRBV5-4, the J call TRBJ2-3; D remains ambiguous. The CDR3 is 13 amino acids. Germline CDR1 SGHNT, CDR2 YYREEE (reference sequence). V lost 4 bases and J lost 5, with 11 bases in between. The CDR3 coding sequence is TGTGCCAGCAGCCCGCCGACAAGAGATACGCAGTATTTT. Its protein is CASSPPTRDTQYF.

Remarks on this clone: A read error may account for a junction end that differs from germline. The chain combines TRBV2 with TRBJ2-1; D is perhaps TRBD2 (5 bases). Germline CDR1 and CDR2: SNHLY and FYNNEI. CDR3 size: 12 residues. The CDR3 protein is CTSRRPPNEQFF. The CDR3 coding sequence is TGTACCAGCAGGAGGCCCCCCAATGAGCAGTTCTTC.

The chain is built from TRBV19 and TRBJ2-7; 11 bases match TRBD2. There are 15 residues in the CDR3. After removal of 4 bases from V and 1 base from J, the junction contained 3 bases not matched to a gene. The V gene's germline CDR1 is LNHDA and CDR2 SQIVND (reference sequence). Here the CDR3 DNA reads TGTGCCAGTAGTAGACTAGCGGGATCTTCCTACGAGCAGTACTTC. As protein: CASSRLAGSSYEQYF.

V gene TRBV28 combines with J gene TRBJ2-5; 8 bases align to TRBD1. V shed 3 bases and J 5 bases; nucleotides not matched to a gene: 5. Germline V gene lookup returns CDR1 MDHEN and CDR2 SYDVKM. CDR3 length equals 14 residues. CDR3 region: CASSLDRVGETQYF. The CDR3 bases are TGTGCCAGCAGTTTGGACAGGGTTGGGGAGACCCAGTACTTC.

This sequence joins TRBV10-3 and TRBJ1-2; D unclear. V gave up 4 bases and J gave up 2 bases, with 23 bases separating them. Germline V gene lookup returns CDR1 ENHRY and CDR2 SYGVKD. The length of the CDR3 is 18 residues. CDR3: CAISGQGRESAPNYGYTF. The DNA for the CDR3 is TGTGCCATCAGTGGGCAAGGGAGAGAGTCCGCCCCAAACTATGGCTACACCTTC.

In nucleotides, the CDR3 is TGTGCCAGCAGTTCTAGCGCGTGGGGCCAGCCCCAGCATTTT. This translates into CASSSSAWGQPQHF. V is TRBV28 and J is TRBJ1-5; D may be TRBD1 (5 bases). Germline CDR1 MDHEN, CDR2 SYDVKM. This CDR3 has 14 amino acids. The V end was cut by 4 bases, the J end by 7 bases, with 14 bases between.

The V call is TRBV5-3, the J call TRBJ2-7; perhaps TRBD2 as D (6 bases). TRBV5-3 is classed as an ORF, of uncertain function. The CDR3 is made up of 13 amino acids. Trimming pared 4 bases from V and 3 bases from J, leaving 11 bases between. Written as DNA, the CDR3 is TGTGCCAGAAGCCCCGGGACTCACTACGAGCAGTACTTC. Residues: CARSPGTHYEQYF.

The CDR3 is CSVEDQRGYGYTF. In DNA form, the CDR3 reads TGCAGCGTTGAAGACCAGCGGGGCTATGGCTACACCTTC. The chain is built from TRBV29-1 and TRBJ1-2; D gene ambiguous. Trimming pared 0 bases from V and 4 bases from J, leaving 9 bases between. Germline V CDR1 and CDR2: SQVTM, ANQGSEA. This CDR3 has 13 amino acids. The full variable domain, completed using reference TRBV29-1 and TRBJ1-2, is SAVISQKPSRDICQRGTSLTIQCQVDSQVTMMFWYRQQPGQSLTLIATANQGSEATYESGFVIDKFPISRPNLTFSTLTVSNMSPEDSSIYLCSVEDQRGYGYTFGSGTRLTVV.